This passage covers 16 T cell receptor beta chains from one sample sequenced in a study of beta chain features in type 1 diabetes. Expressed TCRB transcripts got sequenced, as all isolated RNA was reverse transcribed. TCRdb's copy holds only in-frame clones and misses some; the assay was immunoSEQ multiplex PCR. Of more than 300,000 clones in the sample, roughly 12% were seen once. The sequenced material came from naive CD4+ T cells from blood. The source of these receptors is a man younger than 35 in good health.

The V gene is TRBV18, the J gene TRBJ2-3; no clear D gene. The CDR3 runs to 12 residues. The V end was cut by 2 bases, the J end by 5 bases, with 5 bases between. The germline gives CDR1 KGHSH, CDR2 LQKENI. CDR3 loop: CASSPFGDTQYF. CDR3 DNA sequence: TGTGCCAGCTCACCATTCGGAGATACGCAGTATTTT.

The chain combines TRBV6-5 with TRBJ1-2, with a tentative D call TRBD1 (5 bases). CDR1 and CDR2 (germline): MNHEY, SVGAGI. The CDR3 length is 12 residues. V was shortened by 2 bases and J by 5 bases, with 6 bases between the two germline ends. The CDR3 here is CASSYGGYGYTF. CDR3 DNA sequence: TGTGCCAGCAGTTACGGGGGGTATGGCTACACCTTC.

The CDR3 protein is CASSSRTAYQETQYF. The CDR3 DNA reads as TGTGCCAGCAGCTCCAGGACAGCGTACCAAGAGACCCAGTACTTC. V gene TRBV7-9 combines with J gene TRBJ2-5; a weak D match, TRBD1 (6 bases). V was pared by 4 bases and J by 0 bases, with 12 bases between. CDR1 is SEHNR and CDR2 is FQNEAQ in the germline V gene (reference sequence). The CDR3 extends over 15 amino acids.

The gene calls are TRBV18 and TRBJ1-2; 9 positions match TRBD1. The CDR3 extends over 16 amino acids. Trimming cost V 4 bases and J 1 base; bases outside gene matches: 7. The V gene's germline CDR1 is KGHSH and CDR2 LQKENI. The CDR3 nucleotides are TGTGCCAGCTCACGGGGACAGGGACAACTTAACTATGGCTACACCTTC. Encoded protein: CASSRGQGQLNYGYTF. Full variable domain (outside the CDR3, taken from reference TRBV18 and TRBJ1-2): NAGVMQNPRHLVRRRGQEARLRCSPMKGHSHVYWYRQLPEEGLKFMVYLQKENIIDESGMPKERFSAEFPKEGPSILRIQQVVRGDSAAYFCASSRGQGQLNYGYTFGSGTRLTVV.

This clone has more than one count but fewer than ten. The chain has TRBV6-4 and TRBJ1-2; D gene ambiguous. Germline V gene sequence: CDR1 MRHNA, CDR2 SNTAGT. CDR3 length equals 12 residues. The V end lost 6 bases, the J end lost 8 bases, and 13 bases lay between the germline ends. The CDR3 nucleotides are TGTGCCAGCAGGCCCTCCCCCGGGGGCTACACCTTC. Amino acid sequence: CASRPSPGGYTF.

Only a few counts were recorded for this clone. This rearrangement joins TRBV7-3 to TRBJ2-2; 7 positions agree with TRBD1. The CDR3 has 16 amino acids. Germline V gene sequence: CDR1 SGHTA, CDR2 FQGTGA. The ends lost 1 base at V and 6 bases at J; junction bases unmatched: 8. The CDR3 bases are TGTGCCAGCAGCTTAAGTCAGGGGGTAATAGCCGGGGAGCTGTTTTTT. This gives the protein CASSLSQGVIAGELFF.

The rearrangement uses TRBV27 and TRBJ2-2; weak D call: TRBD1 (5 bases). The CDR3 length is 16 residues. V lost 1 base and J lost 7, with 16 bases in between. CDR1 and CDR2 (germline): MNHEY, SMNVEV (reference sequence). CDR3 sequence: CASSLFSAVRGGELFF. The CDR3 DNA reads TGTGCCAGCAGTTTATTTTCGGCGGTTAGGGGCGGGGAGCTGTTTTTT.

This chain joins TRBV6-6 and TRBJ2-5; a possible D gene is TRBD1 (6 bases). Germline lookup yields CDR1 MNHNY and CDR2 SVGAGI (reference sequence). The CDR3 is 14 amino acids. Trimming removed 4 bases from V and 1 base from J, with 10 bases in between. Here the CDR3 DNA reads TGTGCCAGCAGTTTCCCAGGGGCCCAAGAGACCCAGTACTTC. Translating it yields CASSFPGAQETQYF.

CDR3 sequence: CAWGATYYGYTF. The CDR3 nucleotides read TGTGCCTGGGGAGCAACATACTATGGCTACACCTTC. J is TRBJ1-2 and V is TRBV30, with D unresolved. Looked up from germline, CDR1 is GTSNPN and CDR2 is SVGIG (reference sequence). CDR3 length equals 12 residues. The V end lost 5 bases, the J end lost 3 bases, and 10 bases lay between the germline ends.

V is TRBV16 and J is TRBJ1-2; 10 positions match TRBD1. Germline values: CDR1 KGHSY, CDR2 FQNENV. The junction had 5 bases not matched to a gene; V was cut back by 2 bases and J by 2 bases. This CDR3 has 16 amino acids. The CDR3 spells CASSQSSGQGNYGYTF. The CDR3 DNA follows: TGTGCCAGCAGCCAAAGTTCGGGACAGGGGAACTATGGCTACACCTTC.

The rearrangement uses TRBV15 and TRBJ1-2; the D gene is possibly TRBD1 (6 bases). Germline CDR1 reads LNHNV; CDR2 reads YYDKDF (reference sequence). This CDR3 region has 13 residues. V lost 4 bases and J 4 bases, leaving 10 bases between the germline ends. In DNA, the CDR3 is TGTGCCACCAGCACGACAGGACCCTATGGCTACACCTTC. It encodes CATSTTGPYGYTF.

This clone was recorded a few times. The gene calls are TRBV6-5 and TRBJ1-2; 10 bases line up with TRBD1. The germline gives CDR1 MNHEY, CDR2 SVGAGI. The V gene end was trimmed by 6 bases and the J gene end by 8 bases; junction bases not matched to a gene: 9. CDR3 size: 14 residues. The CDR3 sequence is CASRMTGGLRGYTF. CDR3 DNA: TGTGCCAGCAGAATGACAGGGGGCTTGCGCGGCTACACCTTC.

The DNA for the CDR3 is TGTGCCAGCAGGGAGGGACAGGGCCAAGGCTACACCTTC. This encodes CASREGQGQGYTF. This chain uses TRBV2 with TRBJ1-2; 9 positions match TRBD1. CDR1 is SNHLY, CDR2 FYNNEI, per germline. CDR3 length: 13 residues. Losses at the gene ends were 6 bases for V and 8 bases for J; bases not matched to a gene: 7.

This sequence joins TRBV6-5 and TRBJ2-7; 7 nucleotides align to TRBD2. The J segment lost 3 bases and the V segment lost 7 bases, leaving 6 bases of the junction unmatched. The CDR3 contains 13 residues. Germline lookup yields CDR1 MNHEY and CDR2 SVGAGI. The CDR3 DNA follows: TGTGCCAGCACTAACTGGGGGGGCTACGAGCAGTACTTC. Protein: CASTNWGGYEQYF.

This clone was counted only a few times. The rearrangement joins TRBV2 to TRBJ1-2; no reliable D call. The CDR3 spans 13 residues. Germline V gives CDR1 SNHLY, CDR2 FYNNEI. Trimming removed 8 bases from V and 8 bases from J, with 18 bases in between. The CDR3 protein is CASEGERATGYTF. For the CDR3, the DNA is TGTGCCAGCGAAGGAGAGAGGGCTACGGGCTACACCTTC.

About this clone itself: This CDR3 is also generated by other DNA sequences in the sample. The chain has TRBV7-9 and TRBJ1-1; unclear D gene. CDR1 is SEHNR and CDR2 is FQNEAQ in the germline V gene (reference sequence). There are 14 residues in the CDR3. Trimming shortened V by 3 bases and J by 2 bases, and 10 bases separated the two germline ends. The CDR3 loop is CASSFSGANTEAFF. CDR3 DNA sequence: TGTGCCAGCAGCTTTTCTGGAGCCAACACTGAAGCTTTCTTT. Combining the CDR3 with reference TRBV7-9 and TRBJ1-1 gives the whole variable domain DTGVSQNPRHKITKRGQNVTFRCDPISEHNRLYWYRQTLGQGPEFLTYFQNEAQLEKSRLLSDRFSAERPKGSFSTLEIQRTEQGDSAMYLCASSFSGANTEAFFGQGTRLTVV.